This T cell receptor (beta chain) was sequenced during a study of cytotoxic CD8 clonotypes in ibrutinib-treated CLL. Background on the study: Response samples were obtained once patients had received a median 12 months of treatment, range 6 to 36. Regarding the study as a whole: Baseline levels were approached again at progression, after clonality had risen at ibrutinib response.

The repertoire was sequenced with immunoSEQ multiplex PCR; TCRdb's copy has only in-frame clones and lacks some. The sample gives about 130,000 clones, about 80% of which show up once; 9.5% to 15% is in the top ten. Note on this clone: The target antigen is unknown.

V shed 0 bases and J shed 15 bases, with 12 bases lying between them. Germline values: CDR1 SGHAT, CDR2 FQNNGV. This CDR3 comprises 12 residues. The sequence was collected from a human donor with chronic lymphocytic leukemia. The chain links TRBV11-2 to TRBJ2-1; a weak D match, TRBD1 (5 bases). Material: PBMCs, obtained after 12 months of ibrutinib treatment. The CDR3 here is CASSLDNRSPFF. The CDR3 DNA reads TGTGCCAGCAGCTTAGATAACAGGTCGCCGTTCTTC.